This T cell receptor beta chain comes out of a study of shared clonotypes between healthy human individuals. General observations from the study: The rarefaction results pointed to incomplete sorted-subset sequencing despite large depth.

The protocol was immunoSEQ multiplex PCR, while the TCRdb copy is restricted to in-frame clones and leaves out a portion. This table has 2 million to 2.5 million clones, 80% to 95% appearing once. On this clone itself: What it binds is not known.

V gave up 6 bases and J gave up 4 bases; unmatched junction bases: 12. This CDR3 is built from 16 residues. The V gene's germline CDR1 is LNHDA and CDR2 SQIVND (reference sequence). The sample comprised naive CD4+ T cells from PBMCs. The subset is: CD45RA+ positively selected. The TCR was taken from a man between 18 and 29 years old in good health. Some clones in this sample may be carry-over from other donors' samples. V usage is TRBV19 and J usage is TRBJ2-1; 7 nucleotides line up with TRBD1. CDR3: CASRATGATRYNEQFF. CDR3 nucleotide sequence: TGTGCCAGTAGGGCTACAGGGGCGACACGATACAATGAGCAGTTCTTC. The full variable domain, its missing parts supplied by reference TRBV19 and TRBJ2-1, is DGGITQSPKYLFRKEGQNVTLSCEQNLNHDAMYWYRQDPGQGLRLIYYSQIVNDFQKGDIAEGYSVSREKKESFPLTVTSAQKNPTAFYLCASRATGATRYNEQFFGPGTRLTVL.